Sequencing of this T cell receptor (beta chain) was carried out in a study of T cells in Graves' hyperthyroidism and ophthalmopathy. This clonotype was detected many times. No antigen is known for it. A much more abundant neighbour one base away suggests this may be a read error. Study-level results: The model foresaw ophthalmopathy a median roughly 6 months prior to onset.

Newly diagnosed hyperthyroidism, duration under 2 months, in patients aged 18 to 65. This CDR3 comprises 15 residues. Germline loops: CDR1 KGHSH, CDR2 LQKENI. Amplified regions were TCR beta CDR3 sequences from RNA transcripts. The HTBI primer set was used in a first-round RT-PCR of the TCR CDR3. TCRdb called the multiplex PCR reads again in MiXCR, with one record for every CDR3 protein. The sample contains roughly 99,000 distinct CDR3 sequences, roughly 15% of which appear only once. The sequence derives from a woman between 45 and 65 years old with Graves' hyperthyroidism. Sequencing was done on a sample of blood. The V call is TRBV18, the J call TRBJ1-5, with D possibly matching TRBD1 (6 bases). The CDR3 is CASPPGHQENQPQHF. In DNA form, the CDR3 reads TGTGCCAGCCCACCGGGACACCAGGAGAATCAGCCCCAGCATTTT.